This T cell receptor (beta chain) was recorded in a study of blood T cell repertoires in COVID-19 (dated by TCRdb to 2020 to 2022). Looking at the study overall: The collaborator samples originated in the United States, Italy and Spain and spanned the acute and convalescent phases of COVID-19. The prospective study material was composed of cDNA or gDNA derived from T cells, B-cell-depleted T cells, or PBMCs. The dataset comprised deeply sampled blood TCRbeta repertoires from subjects exposed to, actively infected with, or recovered from COVID-19. The repertoires were released in a freely available public database intended as a resource for research on the immune response to SARS-CoV-2. Samples were obtained from the ongoing ImmuneRACE study (first 160 participants) and from roughly 1,300 subjects provided by 6 global collaborators. Nearly every sample came with metadata listing a de-identified subject ID, COVID-19 status, age in years and sex. Where available, HLA class I and class II types were taken from metadata supplied by the sample provider and were not determined by assay-based typing.

Its CDR3 holds 16 amino acids, cysteine through phenylalanine. Only the CDR3 region is kept as DNA, spanning 48 bases read in frame from base 1. V loses 3 bases at its end and J loses 2 bases; junction bases beyond the gene matches: 7. Sequences SNHLY (CDR1) and FYNNEI (CDR2) are obtained from the germline V gene. The immunoSEQ Assay, a bias-controlled multiplex PCR, was used to amplify TCRbeta CDR3 regions from genomic DNA. The study's own analysis went as follows. The number of nucleated cells in each sample was estimated by amplification of reference gene primers within the assay. To quantify the absolute abundance of each unique TCRbeta CDR3 rearrangement, sequence reads were collapsed and filtered. For each sample, productive Simpson clonality was calculated as the square root of Simpson's diversity index across productive rearrangements. In its TCRdb copy, this immuneACCESS table keeps in-frame sequences only and misses some clones. Where compared with another copy, unresolved V genes explain less than half of these, and the others have no known cause. V and J calls and clone size follow that table, whereas D and trimming were derived from the DNA. The sample records about 240,000 clones, around four fifths of which are singletons. Clones ranked in the top ten supply just under 6.5% of the sample.

What the authors observed across the whole study: The amount of clinical and demographic metadata varied by source and participant and was provided uncurated.

With regard to this clone: The clone's antigen remains unknown. No base quality information exists; no much larger clone differs at one position.

Each collaborating institution followed its own protocols to collect whole blood in K2EDTA tubes. Collaborator samples were shipped for TCRbeta analysis as frozen whole blood, isolated PBMCs, or DNA extracted from either sample type. Recombination linked TRBV2 to TRBJ2-5, with 9 bases aligning to TRBD2. This sequence originates from a woman aged 55 to 70 with active or convalescent COVID-19. The specimen sequenced was peripheral blood. The DNA sequence follows: TGTGCCAGCAGTGAGGAGGGTAGCGGGGGACAAGAGACCCAGTACTTC. This yields the protein CASSEEGSGGQETQYF. Reference TRBV2 and TRBJ2-5 genes cover what lies past the CDR3, so the full variable domain is EPEVTQTPSHQVTQMGQEVILRCVPISNHLYFYWYRQILGQKVEFLVSFYNNEISEKSEIFDDQFSVERPDGSNFTLKIRSTKLEDSAMYFCASSEEGSGGQETQYFGPGTRLLVL.